This TCR beta chain is from a study of beta chain features in type 1 diabetes (dated by TCRdb to the late 2010s). Describing the broader study: No differences in mean age, gender distribution, total cell number or subset yield were found between patients and healthy donors. Regulatory and stem cell-like memory subsets were isolated from only 8 patients and 8 healthy donors, whereas naive and central memory subsets came from all 30 or so donors. Across all samples, almost 110 million sorted cells were examined, and cell number per subset correlated strongly with RNA yield. In the study, TCRB repertoires of sorted circulating CD4+ T cell subsets from recently diagnosed type 1 diabetes patients were compared with those of matched healthy donors.

From the cysteine through the phenylalanine, the CDR3 covers 16 amino acids. The read is trimmed to its CDR3 DNA, 48 bases read in frame from base 1. The junction carries 19 bases between V and J, which are trimmed by 4 bases and 2 bases respectively. Based on the germline V gene (reference sequence), the CDR1 and CDR2 sequences are GTSNPN and SVGIG. The entire amount of isolated RNA was reverse transcribed using the High Capacity cDNA Reverse Transcription Kit, so the sequenced TCRB transcripts were expressed ones. Naive, central memory and regulatory T cell samples underwent deep immunoSEQ sequencing, averaging around 4 million total reads per sample. After sorted cells were lysed in RLT buffer, RNA was extracted with DNase-treated RNeasy Micro or Mini kits, with the choice depending on cell number. To prevent cross-contamination, each cell subset was processed individually, whereas patient and healthy donor samples were processed jointly. TCRB sequences were amplified from cDNA with the immunoSEQ multiplex PCR, producing 87-bp fragments spanning the CDR3 region. Sequencing of the amplicons was performed on the Illumina HiSeq platform. The authors' analysis ran thus. Synthetic template baselines were used to correct PCR bias computationally, reads within Hamming distance 2 were collapsed, and singletons that could not be merged were discarded. Reads were aligned to IMGT to assign V, D and J genes, CDR3 length, and insertions or deletions at six rearrangement sites. Within each subset, clonotype counts were normalized to sorted cell number, after which true diversity and Gini coefficients were computed with the tcR R package. The overlap coefficient, calculated on TCRB nucleotide sequences, was used to quantify repertoire sharing. Out-of-frame TCRB sequences from naive cells were analyzed as a proxy for the pre-selection repertoire. TCRdb carries this immuneACCESS record with in-frame sequences only. Its versions omit some clonotypes, under half of them owing to an unresolved V gene in the studies checked, with the rest unexplained. The D gene and trimming were derived from the DNA, and the V and J assignments and clone size from that table. Here the sample has 400,000 to 550,000 clones; around 10% occur a single time. The ten largest clonotypes hold 0.04% to 0.05% of the sample.

Study-wide findings and limitations: Because cDNA was sequenced instead of genomic DNA, highly expressing activated cells could be over-represented, though the groups showed no difference in activation or CD3 levels. Naive, central memory and regulatory TCRB repertoires appeared to be more similar among patients than among healthy donors. Fewer insertions and more nucleotide deletions at VDJ recombination sites were observed in patients with type 1 diabetes, implying thymic rearrangement abnormalities. A moderate but significant shortening of TCRB CDR3 length was observed in type 1 diabetes patients in all four CD4+ subsets. HLA sub-analyses involved small numbers of individuals, so any influence of HLA type on TCRB rearrangement remained unresolved. Shorter templates might be favored by PCR, yet because patient and control samples were amplified and corrected together, any such skew would affect both groups equally.

A single peripheral blood draw of roughly 0.11 L on average was collected from each donor into heparinised tubes. Naive, central memory, regulatory and stem cell-like memory CD4+ T cells were sorted on a BD FACSAria II using a panel including CD45RO, CCR7, CD25, CD127, CD95 and CD27. A purity above 95% was achieved for all sorted populations. PBMCs were isolated immediately by Lymphoprep density gradient centrifugation and stained directly without culture. So that batch effects would be minimized, each experiment stained and sorted samples in pairs, pairing one healthy donor with one patient. With regard to this clone: Its antigen target is currently unknown. No much larger clone is present one base from it, and per-base qualities are unavailable.

The chain is made from TRBV30 and TRBJ2-3; the D gene cannot be named for sure. Sample: naive CD4+ T cells from blood. The cell subset or site tag for this specimen amounts to: true naive CD4+ T cells. This sequence was found in a woman younger than 30 in good health. This receptor carries the CDR3 CAWISSGSLYTDTQYF. The nucleotide sequence is TGTGCCTGGATTTCCTCCGGCTCACTTTACACAGATACGCAGTATTTT.